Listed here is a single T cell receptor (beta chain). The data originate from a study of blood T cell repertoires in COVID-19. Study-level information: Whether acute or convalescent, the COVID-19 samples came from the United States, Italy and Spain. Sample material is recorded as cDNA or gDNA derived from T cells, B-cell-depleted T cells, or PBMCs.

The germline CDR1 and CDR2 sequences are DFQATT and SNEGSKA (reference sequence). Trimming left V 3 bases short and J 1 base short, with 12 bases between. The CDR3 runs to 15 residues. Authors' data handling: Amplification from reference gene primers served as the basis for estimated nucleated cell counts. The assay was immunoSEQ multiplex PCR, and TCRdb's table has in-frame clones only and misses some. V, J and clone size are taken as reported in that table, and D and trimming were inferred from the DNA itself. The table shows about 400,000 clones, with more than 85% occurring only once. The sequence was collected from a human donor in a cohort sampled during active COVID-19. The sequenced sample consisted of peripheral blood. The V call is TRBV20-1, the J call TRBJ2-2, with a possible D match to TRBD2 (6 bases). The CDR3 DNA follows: TGCAGTGCTAGTGGAGGGACTCAGAACACCGGGGAGCTGTTTTTT. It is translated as CSASGGTQNTGELFF.